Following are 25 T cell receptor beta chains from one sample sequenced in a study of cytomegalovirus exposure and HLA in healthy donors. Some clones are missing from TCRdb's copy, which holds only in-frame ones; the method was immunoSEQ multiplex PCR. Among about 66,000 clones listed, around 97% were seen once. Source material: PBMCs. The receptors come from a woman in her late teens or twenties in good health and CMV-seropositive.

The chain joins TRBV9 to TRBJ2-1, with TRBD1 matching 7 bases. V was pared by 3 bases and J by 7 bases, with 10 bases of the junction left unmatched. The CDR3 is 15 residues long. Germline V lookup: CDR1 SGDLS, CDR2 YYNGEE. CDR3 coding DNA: TGTGCCAGCAGCGCGAGGGGACAGCCTGGGAATGAGCAGTTCTTC. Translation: CASSARGQPGNEQFF.

CDR3 sequence reads: CASSSQGSYEQYF. The CDR3 nucleotides are TGTGCCAGCAGTTCACAGGGGTCATACGAGCAGTACTTC. V is TRBV6-1 and J is TRBJ2-7, with 7 bases fitting TRBD1. Looked up from germline, CDR1 is MNHNS and CDR2 is SASEGT. Trimming removed 5 bases from V and 4 bases from J; junction bases left unmatched: 5. This CDR3 has 13 residues.

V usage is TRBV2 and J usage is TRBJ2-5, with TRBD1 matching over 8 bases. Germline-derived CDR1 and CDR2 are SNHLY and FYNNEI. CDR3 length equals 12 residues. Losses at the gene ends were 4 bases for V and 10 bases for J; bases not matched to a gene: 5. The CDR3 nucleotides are TGTGCCAGCAGTGGAGACGACAGGGGCCAGTACTTC. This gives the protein CASSGDDRGQYF.

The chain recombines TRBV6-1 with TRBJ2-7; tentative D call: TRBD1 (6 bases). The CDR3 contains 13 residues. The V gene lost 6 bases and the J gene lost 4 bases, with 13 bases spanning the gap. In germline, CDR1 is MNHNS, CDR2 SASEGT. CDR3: CASSRDTSYEQYF. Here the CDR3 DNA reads TGTGCCAGCAGCCGGGACACCAGTTACGAGCAGTACTTC.

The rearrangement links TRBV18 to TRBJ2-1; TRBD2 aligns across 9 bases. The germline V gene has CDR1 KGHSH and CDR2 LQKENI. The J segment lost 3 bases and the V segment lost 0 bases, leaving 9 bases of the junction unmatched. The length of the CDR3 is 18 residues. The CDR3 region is CASSPPPSGIKVYNEQFF. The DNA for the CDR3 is TGTGCCAGCTCACCACCCCCTAGCGGGATTAAAGTCTACAATGAGCAGTTCTTC.

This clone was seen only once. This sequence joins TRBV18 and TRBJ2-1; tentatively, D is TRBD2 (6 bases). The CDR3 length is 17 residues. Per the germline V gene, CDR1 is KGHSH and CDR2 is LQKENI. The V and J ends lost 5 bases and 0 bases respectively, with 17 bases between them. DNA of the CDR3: TGTGCCAGCTCAAATACTGTGGACGGGAGCTCCTACAATGAGCAGTTCTTC. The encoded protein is CASSNTVDGSSYNEQFF.

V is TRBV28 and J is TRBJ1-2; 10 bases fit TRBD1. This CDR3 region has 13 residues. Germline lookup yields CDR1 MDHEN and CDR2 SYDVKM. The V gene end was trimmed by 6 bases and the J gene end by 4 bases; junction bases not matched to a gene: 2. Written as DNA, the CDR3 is TGTGCCAGCAGGCGGGACAGGGGCTATGGCTACACCTTC. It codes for CASRRDRGYGYTF.

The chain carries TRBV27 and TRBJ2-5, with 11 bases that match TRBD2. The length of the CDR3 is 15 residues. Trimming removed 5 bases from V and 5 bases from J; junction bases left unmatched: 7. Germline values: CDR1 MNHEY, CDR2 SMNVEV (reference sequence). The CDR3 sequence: CASSDSGRALETQYF. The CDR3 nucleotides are TGTGCCAGCAGTGATAGCGGGAGGGCCCTTGAGACCCAGTACTTC.

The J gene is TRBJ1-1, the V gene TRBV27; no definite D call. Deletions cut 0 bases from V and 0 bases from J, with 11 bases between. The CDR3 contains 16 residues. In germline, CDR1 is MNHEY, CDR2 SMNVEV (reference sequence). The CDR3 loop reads CASSLSSLIMNTEAFF. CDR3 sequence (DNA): TGTGCCAGCAGTTTATCTTCCCTAATCATGAACACTGAAGCTTTCTTT.

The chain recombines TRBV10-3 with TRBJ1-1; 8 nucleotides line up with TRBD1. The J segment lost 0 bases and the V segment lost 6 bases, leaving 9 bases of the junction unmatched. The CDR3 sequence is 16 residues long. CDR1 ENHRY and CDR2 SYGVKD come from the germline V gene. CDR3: CAIRETGAGVNTEAFF. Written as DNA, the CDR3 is TGTGCCATCAGGGAGACAGGGGCAGGAGTGAACACTGAAGCTTTCTTT.

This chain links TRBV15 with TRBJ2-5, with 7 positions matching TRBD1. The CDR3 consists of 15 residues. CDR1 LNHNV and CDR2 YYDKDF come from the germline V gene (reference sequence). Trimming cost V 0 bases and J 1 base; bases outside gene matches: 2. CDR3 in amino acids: CATSRDGTAQETQYF. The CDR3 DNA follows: TGTGCCACCAGCAGAGACGGGACAGCCCAAGAGACCCAGTACTTC.

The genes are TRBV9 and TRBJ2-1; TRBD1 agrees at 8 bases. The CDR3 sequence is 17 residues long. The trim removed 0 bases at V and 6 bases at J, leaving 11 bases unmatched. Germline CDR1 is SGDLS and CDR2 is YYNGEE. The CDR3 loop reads CASSVAAATGESNEQFF. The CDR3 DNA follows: TGTGCCAGCAGCGTAGCGGCTGCGACAGGGGAGAGCAATGAGCAGTTCTTC. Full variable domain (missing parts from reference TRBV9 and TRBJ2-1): DSGVTQTPKHLITATGQRVTLRCSPRSGDLSVYWYQQSLDQGLQFLIQYYNGEERAKGNILERFSAQQFPDLHSELNLSSLELGDSALYFCASSVAAATGESNEQFFGPGTRLTVL.

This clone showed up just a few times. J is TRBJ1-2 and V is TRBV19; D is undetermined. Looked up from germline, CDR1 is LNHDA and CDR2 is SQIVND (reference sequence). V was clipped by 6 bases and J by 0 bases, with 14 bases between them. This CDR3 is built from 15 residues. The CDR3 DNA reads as TGTGCCAGTAGCCCGGCAGCCACTACTAACTATGGCTACACCTTC. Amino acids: CASSPAATTNYGYTF.

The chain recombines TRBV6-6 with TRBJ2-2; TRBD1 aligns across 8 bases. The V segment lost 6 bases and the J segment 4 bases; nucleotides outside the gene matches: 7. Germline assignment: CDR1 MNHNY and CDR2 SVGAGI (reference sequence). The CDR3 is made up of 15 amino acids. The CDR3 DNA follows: TGTGCCAGCAGCCACGGACAGGGAATCACCGGGGAGCTGTTTTTT. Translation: CASSHGQGITGELFF.

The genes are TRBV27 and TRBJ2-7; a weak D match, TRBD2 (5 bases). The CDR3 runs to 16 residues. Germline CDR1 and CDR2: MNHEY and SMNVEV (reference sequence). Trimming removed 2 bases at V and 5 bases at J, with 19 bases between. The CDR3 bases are TGTGCCAGCAGTTTAAAGCCTGCTAGCAGTACTCACGAGCAGTACTTC. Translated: CASSLKPASSTHEQYF.

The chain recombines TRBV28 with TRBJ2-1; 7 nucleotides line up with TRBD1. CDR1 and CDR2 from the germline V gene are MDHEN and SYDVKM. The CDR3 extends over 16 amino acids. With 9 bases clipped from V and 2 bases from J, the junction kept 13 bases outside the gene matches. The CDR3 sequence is CASPKSGTDPYNEQFF. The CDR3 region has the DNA TGTGCCAGTCCGAAGTCAGGGACAGATCCCTACAATGAGCAGTTCTTC.

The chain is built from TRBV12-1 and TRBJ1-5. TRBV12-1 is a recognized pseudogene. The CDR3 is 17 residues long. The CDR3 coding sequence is TGTGCCAGCAGCTTTGGGGGGGGTCTATTTCTTTCTCAGCCCCAGCATTTT. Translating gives CASSFGGGLFLSQPQHF.

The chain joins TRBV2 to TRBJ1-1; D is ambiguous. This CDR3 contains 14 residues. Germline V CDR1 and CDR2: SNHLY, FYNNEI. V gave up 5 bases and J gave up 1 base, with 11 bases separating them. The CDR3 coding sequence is TGTGCCAGCAGTTTTTACAACCCGAACACTGAAGCTTTCTTT. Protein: CASSFYNPNTEAFF.

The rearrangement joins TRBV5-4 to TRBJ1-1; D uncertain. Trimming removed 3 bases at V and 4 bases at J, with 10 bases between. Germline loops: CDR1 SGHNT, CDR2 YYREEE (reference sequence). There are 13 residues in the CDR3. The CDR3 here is CASSSPGITEAFF. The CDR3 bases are TGTGCCAGCAGCTCCCCGGGAATCACTGAAGCTTTCTTT. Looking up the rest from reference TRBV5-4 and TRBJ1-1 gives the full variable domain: ETGVTQSPTHLIKTRGQQVTLRCSSQSGHNTVSWYQQALGQGPQFIFQYYREEENGRGNFPPRFSGLQFPNYSSELNVNALELDDSALYLCASSSPGITEAFFGQGTRLTVV.

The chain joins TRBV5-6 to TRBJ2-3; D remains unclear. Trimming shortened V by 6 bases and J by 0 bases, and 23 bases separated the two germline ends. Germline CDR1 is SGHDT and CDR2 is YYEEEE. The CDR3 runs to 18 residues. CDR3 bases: TGTGCCAGCACCCGCAGAGTAGGCGGCCTGAGTAGCACAGATACGCAGTATTTT. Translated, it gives CASTRRVGGLSSTDTQYF.

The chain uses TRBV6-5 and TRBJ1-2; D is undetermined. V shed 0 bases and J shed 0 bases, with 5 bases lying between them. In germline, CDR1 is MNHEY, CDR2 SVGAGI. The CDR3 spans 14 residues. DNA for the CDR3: TGTGCCAGCAGTTACTCGCCAGCTAACTATGGCTACACCTTC. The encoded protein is CASSYSPANYGYTF.

The CDR3 DNA follows: TGCGCCAGCAGCTTGCTAGGGGCCCCGACGAACACCGGGGAGCTGTTTTTT. Protein product: CASSLLGAPTNTGELFF. J is TRBJ2-2 and V is TRBV5-1; a weak D match, TRBD1 (5 bases). V was clipped by 1 base and J by 0 bases, with 13 bases between them. CDR1 and CDR2 from the germline V gene are SGHRS and YFSETQ. The CDR3 is made up of 17 amino acids.

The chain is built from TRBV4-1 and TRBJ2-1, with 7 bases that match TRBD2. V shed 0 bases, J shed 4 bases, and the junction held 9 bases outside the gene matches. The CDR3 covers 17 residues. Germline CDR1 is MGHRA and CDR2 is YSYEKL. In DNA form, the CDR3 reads TGCGCCAGCAGCCAAGATATGGGGGGGAGGACGTACAATGAGCAGTTCTTC. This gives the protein CASSQDMGGRTYNEQFF.

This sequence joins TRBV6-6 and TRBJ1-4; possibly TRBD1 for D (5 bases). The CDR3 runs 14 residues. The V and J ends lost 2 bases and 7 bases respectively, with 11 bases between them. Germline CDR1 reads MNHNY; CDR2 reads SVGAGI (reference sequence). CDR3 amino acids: CASSYTTQGEKLFF. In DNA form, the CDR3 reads TGTGCCAGCAGTTACACTACCCAGGGTGAAAAACTGTTTTTT.

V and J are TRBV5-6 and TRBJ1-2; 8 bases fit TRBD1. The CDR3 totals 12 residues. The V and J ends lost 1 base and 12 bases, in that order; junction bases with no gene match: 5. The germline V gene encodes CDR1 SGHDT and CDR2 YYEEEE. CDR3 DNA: TGTGCCAGCAGCTTGACGGACAGGGCCCACACCTTC. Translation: CASSLTDRAHTF. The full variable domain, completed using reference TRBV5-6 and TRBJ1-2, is DAGVTQSPTHLIKTRGQQVTLRCSPKSGHDTVSWYQQALGQGPQFIFQYYEEEERQRGNFPDRFSGHQFPNYSSELNVNALLLGDSALYLCASSLTDRAHTFGSGTRLTVV.